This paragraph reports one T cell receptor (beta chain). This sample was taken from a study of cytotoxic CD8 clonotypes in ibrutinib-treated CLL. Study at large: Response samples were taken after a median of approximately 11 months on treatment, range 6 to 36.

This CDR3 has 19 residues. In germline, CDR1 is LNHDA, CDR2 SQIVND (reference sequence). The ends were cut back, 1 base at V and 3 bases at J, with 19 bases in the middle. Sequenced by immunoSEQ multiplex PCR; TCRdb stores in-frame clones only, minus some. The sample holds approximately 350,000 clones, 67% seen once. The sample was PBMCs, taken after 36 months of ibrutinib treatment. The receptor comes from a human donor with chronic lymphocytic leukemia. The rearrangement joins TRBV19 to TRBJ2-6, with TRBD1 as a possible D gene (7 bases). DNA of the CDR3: TGTGCCAGTAGTATAGTTGGCAGGGGGGTTCTCTTTGGGGCCAACGTCCTGACTTTC. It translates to CASSIVGRGVLFGANVLTF.